The 25 T cell receptor beta chains below come from one sample, sequenced in a study of response to subunit inactivated influenza vaccine. A single record per CDR3 protein comes from TCRdb applying MiXCR to the RT-PCR reads. Of almost 600,000 distinct CDR3 sequences in the sample, around 15% are singletons; the top ten hold roughly 10%. The sequences come from PBMCs from blood, collected roughly 12 days after vaccination. The receptor source for this set is a middle-aged man who received an inactivated influenza vaccine.

This clonotype was counted only a few times. J is TRBJ2-3 and V is TRBV15; either TRBD1 or TRBD2 may supply D (6 bases each). This CDR3 comprises 15 residues. Trimming stripped 4 bases from V and 5 bases from J, with 16 bases between. The V gene's germline CDR1 is LNHNV and CDR2 YYDKDF (reference sequence). In nucleotides, the CDR3 is TGTGCCACCAGCACGAAAAGGGGGGCAAGAGATACGCAGTATTTT. It translates to CATSTKRGARDTQYF.

This clonotype was counted a few times. The V gene is TRBV7-9, the J gene TRBJ2-1; 10 positions agree with TRBD1. Germline-derived CDR1 and CDR2 are SEHNR and FQNEAQ (reference sequence). V gave up 1 base and J gave up 12 bases; unmatched junction bases: 3. The CDR3 covers 13 residues. The DNA for the CDR3 is TGTGCCAGCAGCTTAGGAGGACAGGGGGTGCAGTTCTTC. Translation: CASSLGGQGVQFF. Full variable domain (rest looked up from reference TRBV7-9 and TRBJ2-1): DTGVSQNPRHKITKRGQNVTFRCDPISEHNRLYWYRQTLGQGPEFLTYFQNEAQLEKSRLLSDRFSAERPKGSFSTLEIQRTEQGDSAMYLCASSLGGQGVQFFGPGTRLTVL.

This clonotype was counted between two and nine times. The rearrangement joins TRBV20-1 to TRBJ1-6, with D tentatively TRBD1 (6 bases). This CDR3 has 15 amino acids. Trimming cost V 2 bases and J 10 bases, with 18 bases left between them. Germline V CDR1 and CDR2: DFQATT, SNEGSKA (reference sequence). CDR3: CSARTPGDSKSPLHF. CDR3 nucleotides: TGCAGTGCTAGAACGCCAGGGGATTCGAAGTCACCCCTCCACTTT.

This clonotype was detected a few times. The chain uses TRBV12-3 or TRBV12-4 and TRBJ2-2; D not certain. V was shortened by 3 bases and J by 5 bases, with 7 bases between the two germline ends. This CDR3 is built from 13 residues. CDR3: CASSFGVTGELFF. CDR3 sequence (DNA): TGTGCCAGCAGTTTTGGGGTAACCGGGGAGCTGTTTTTT.

This clonotype was counted at least ten times. The V gene is TRBV7-9, the J gene TRBJ2-4, with D possibly TRBD1 on 6 matching bases. Trimming took 5 bases from V and 6 from J, leaving 17 bases between them. From germline, CDR1 is SEHNR and CDR2 FQNEAQ (reference sequence). This CDR3 is built from 15 residues. CDR3 in amino acids: CASSRWDTHPNIQYF. CDR3 nucleotides: TGTGCCAGCAGCCGTTGGGACACTCACCCAAACATTCAGTACTTC. The entire variable domain, with the rest obtained from reference TRBV7-9 and TRBJ2-4, is as follows: DTGVSQNPRHKITKRGQNVTFRCDPISEHNRLYWYRQTLGQGPEFLTYFQNEAQLEKSRLLSDRFSAERPKGSFSTLEIQRTEQGDSAMYLCASSRWDTHPNIQYFGAGTRLSVL.

The rearrangement links TRBV20-1 to TRBJ1-1, with D tentatively TRBD1 (5 bases). With 6 bases removed from V and 0 bases from J, the gap between germline ends came to 11 bases. The CDR3 spans 13 residues. CDR1 is DFQATT, CDR2 SNEGSKA, per germline (reference sequence). The CDR3 region has the DNA TGCAGTGCCCAGGGACCAATGAACACTGAAGCTTTCTTT. It is translated as CSAQGPMNTEAFF.

At least ten counts were recorded for this clonotype. V gene TRBV7-6 combines with J gene TRBJ2-7; 13 bases are shared with TRBD2. CDR1 and CDR2 (germline): SGHVS, FNYEAQ. CDR3 length: 15 amino acids. V was clipped by 4 bases and J by 2 bases; unmatched bases: 2. The chain's CDR3 is CASSYGTSGAYEQYF. CDR3 coding DNA: TGTGCCAGCAGCTATGGGACTAGCGGGGCCTACGAGCAGTACTTC.

This chain uses TRBV7-2 with TRBJ2-2, with TRBD2 matching 8 bases. The CDR3 loop spans 15 amino acids. J gave up 6 bases and V 1 base, and 4 bases lay outside the gene matches. Germline V gene data show CDR1 as SGHTA and CDR2 as FQGNSA. The CDR3 nucleotides are TGTGCCAGCAGCTTAGTTGGCGGGAGGCCCGGGGAGCTGTTTTTT. Its translation is CASSLVGGRPGELFF.

The chain couples TRBV28 to TRBJ2-7; D gene ambiguous. Trimming took off 7 bases at V and 0 bases at J, with 7 bases between the two ends. The CDR3 totals 12 residues. Germline CDR1 reads MDHEN; CDR2 reads SYDVKM. The CDR3 DNA reads as TGTGCCAGCACGATGCGCTCCTACGAGCAGTACTTC. This encodes CASTMRSYEQYF.

This clonotype has at least ten counts. V is TRBV12-3 or TRBV12-4 and J is TRBJ1-5, with a tentative D call TRBD1 (5 bases). Trimming stripped 6 bases from V and 1 base from J, with 13 bases between. The CDR3 runs 15 residues. For the CDR3, the DNA is TGTGCCAGCAGCCCGACCGGGGGGAGCAATCAGCCCCAGCATTTT. Its protein product is CASSPTGGSNQPQHF.

This clonotype was observed at least ten times. This sequence joins TRBV11-2 and TRBJ2-4; 7 bases align to TRBD2. This CDR3 is built from 14 residues. Germline assignment: CDR1 SGHAT and CDR2 FQNNGV. After removal of 4 bases from V and 4 bases from J, the junction contained 4 bases not matched to a gene. CDR3 sequence: CASSSWRGKNIQYF. DNA for the CDR3: TGTGCCAGCAGCTCTTGGCGGGGGAAAAACATTCAGTACTTC.

The rearrangement joins TRBV7-3 to TRBJ2-1, with D possibly being TRBD2 (5 bases). The CDR3 contains 16 residues. Germline CDR1 reads SGHTA; CDR2 reads FQGTGA. V lost 3 bases and J lost 6, with 18 bases in between. CDR3 residues: CASSLHPNRGRNEQFF. In DNA form, the CDR3 reads TGTGCCAGCAGCTTGCATCCCAATCGAGGGCGCAATGAGCAGTTCTTC.

Here the CDR3 reads CASSQVGQGGKNIQYF. Here the CDR3 DNA reads TGCGCCAGCAGCCAAGTGGGACAGGGCGGCAAAAACATTCAGTACTTC. The chain links TRBV4-1 to TRBJ2-4; the match to TRBD1 covers 9 bases. Germline V gene lookup returns CDR1 MGHRA and CDR2 YSYEKL. The CDR3 consists of 16 residues. J was trimmed by 3 bases and V by 1 base; bases with no gene match: 4.

The chain employs TRBV6-2 or TRBV6-3 and TRBJ2-3, with 8 bases matching TRBD1. Germline trimming cut 6 bases from V and 1 base from J; bases unmatched to any gene: 6. CDR3 length: 15 residues. Germline V gene data show CDR1 as MNHEY and CDR2 as SVGEGT. The CDR3 DNA reads TGTGCCAGCAGGACGGACAGGGAAGGCACAGATACGCAGTATTTT. Translated: CASRTDREGTDTQYF.

This clonotype was seen a handful of times. The chain employs TRBV20-1 and TRBJ2-3; D gene unclear. Germline assignment: CDR1 DFQATT and CDR2 SNEGSKA (reference sequence). This CDR3 comprises 13 residues. CDR3: CSADPISGDTQYF. CDR3 sequence (DNA): TGCAGCGCGGACCCTATCAGTGGCGATACGCAGTATTTT.

The V call is TRBV6-5, the J call TRBJ2-7; 7 positions match TRBD2. Germline V gives CDR1 MNHEY, CDR2 SVGAGI. The CDR3 has 14 amino acids. The ends lost 0 bases at V and 5 bases at J; junction bases unmatched: 4. DNA for the CDR3: TGTGCCAGCAGTTACTCCTTTCGGGGGGACGAGCAGTACTTC. Its protein is CASSYSFRGDEQYF.

This clonotype occurred a few times. The rearrangement joins TRBV5-1 to TRBJ2-5, with 7 bases matching TRBD1. This CDR3 has 15 amino acids. V lost 0 bases, J lost 1 base, and 3 bases stayed unmatched. Germline V lookup: CDR1 SGHRS, CDR2 YFSETQ. CDR3 nucleotides: TGCGCCAGCAGCTTGGAGGGGGCCCGCCAAGAGACCCAGTACTTC. Translating gives CASSLEGARQETQYF.

This clonotype was counted at least ten times. The genes are TRBV5-1 and TRBJ2-7; no definite D call. Germline assignment: CDR1 SGHRS and CDR2 YFSETQ. This CDR3 has 15 amino acids. V lost 0 bases to trimming and J lost 0 bases, with 10 bases between them. CDR3 loop: CASSLGAESSYEQYF. CDR3 nucleotide sequence: TGCGCCAGCAGCTTGGGGGCGGAGAGCTCCTACGAGCAGTACTTC.

This clonotype was found a few times. V and J are TRBV29-1 and TRBJ2-6; no clear D gene. The CDR3 sequence is 13 residues long. Per the germline V gene, CDR1 is SQVTM and CDR2 is ANQGSEA. Between the trimmed V and J ends, which lost 3 bases and 1 base, there was a span of 4 bases. In nucleotides, the CDR3 is TGCAGCGTTGAGACTTCTGGGGCCAACGTCCTGACTTTC. It translates to CSVETSGANVLTF.

This sequence joins TRBV10-3 and TRBJ2-5; D gene unclear. From germline, CDR1 is ENHRY and CDR2 SYGVKD. This CDR3 region has 13 residues. Trimming removed 0 bases from V and 5 bases from J, with 7 bases in between. The CDR3 sequence is CAISESIGETQYF. The CDR3 DNA sequence: TGTGCCATCAGTGAGTCAATAGGGGAGACCCAGTACTTC.

This clonotype showed up many times. This sequence joins TRBV12-3 or TRBV12-4 and TRBJ1-2, with D possibly TRBD1 on 5 matching bases. The CDR3 consists of 13 residues. Trimming pared 1 base from V and 7 bases from J, leaving 10 bases between. The DNA for the CDR3 is TGTGCCAGCAGTTTAGGGACGGGGCTTGGCTACACCTTC. Protein: CASSLGTGLGYTF.

This clonotype has only a few counts. This sequence joins TRBV28 and TRBJ2-5, with TRBD1 identical over 8 bases. The CDR3 is made up of 15 amino acids. J lost 3 bases, V lost 1 base, and 4 bases had no gene match. Germline-derived CDR1 and CDR2 are MDHEN and SYDVKM. The CDR3 bases are TGTGCCAGCAGTTTATCCAGGGGGCGAAAAGAGACCCAGTACTTC. This codes for CASSLSRGRKETQYF.

A few counts support this clonotype. The chain employs TRBV7-2 and TRBJ2-3; TRBD2 matches 12 bases. The germline CDR1 and CDR2 sequences are SGHTA and FQGNSA. The CDR3 is made up of 15 amino acids. Unmatched junction bases numbered 2, after V lost 5 bases and J lost 2 bases. The CDR3 nucleotides are TGTGCCAGCAGCCGGACTAGCGGGGCCACAGATACGCAGTATTTT. It codes for CASSRTSGATDTQYF.

This clonotype was seen a few times. This sequence joins TRBV11-2 and TRBJ2-7; tentatively, D is TRBD1 (5 bases). The CDR3 is made up of 14 amino acids. Deletions cut 1 base from V and 2 bases from J, with 9 bases between. Germline V gives CDR1 SGHAT, CDR2 FQNNGV. CDR3 in amino acids: CASSLVKQAYEQYF. The CDR3 DNA reads as TGTGCCAGCAGCTTAGTCAAACAGGCCTACGAGCAGTACTTC.

In this sample, this clonotype turned up many times. This chain uses TRBV20-1 with TRBJ1-6, with 7 bases matching TRBD1. CDR1 DFQATT and CDR2 SNEGSKA come from the germline V gene (reference sequence). V was clipped by 3 bases and J by 7 bases; unmatched bases: 9. The CDR3 has 15 residues. The CDR3 nucleotides are TGCAGTGCTAGCCTAGGGGGCGCGGGCAATTCACCCCTCCACTTT. Translated, it gives CSASLGGAGNSPLHF.